Shown below are 3 T cell receptor beta chains from a single sample sequenced in a study of CD8+ T cells in alopecia areata. As to treatment: oral pan-JAK inhibitor, 5-10 mg twice daily. Following extraction, RNA underwent reverse transcription to cDNA, which served as the sequencing template. Using immunoSEQ multiplex PCR, the repertoire was profiled, and TCRdb retains in-frame clones only, with some absent. Here the sample spans approximately 150,000 clones, 50% to 75% being singletons. Sample: CD4+ T cells sorted from blood, taken at approximately week 61, from a patient treated with tofacitinib. The source is a human donor with alopecia areata.

This clone occurred once. The genes are TRBV15 and TRBJ2-1, with a possible D match to TRBD2 (6 bases). The CDR3 spans 12 residues. Trimming shortened V by 4 bases and J by 10 bases, and 11 bases separated the two germline ends. From germline, CDR1 is LNHNV and CDR2 YYDKDF (reference sequence). The CDR3 sequence is CATSIGGIEQFF. Here the CDR3 DNA reads TGTGCCACCAGCATTGGAGGGATAGAGCAGTTCTTC.

This sequence joins TRBV5-6 and TRBJ2-2, with TRBD1 identical over 10 bases. Germline lookup yields CDR1 SGHDT and CDR2 YYEEEE. V lost 1 base to trimming and J lost 4 bases; unmatched junction nucleotides: 4. The CDR3 extends over 16 amino acids. CDR3 coding DNA: TGTGCCAGCAGCTTGATAGACAGGGGGCGCACCGGGGAGCTGTTTTTT. Amino acid sequence: CASSLIDRGRTGELFF.

The DNA of the CDR3 is TGCGCCAGCAGCCATCGTGGAGATTACACCGGGGAGCTGTTTTTT. Protein sequence: CASSHRGDYTGELFF. V and J are TRBV4-1 and TRBJ2-2; no firm D call. V lost 3 bases to trimming and J lost 3 bases, with 11 bases between them. The CDR3 contains 15 residues. Germline CDR1 MGHRA, CDR2 YSYEKL.